The 10 T cell receptor beta chains given below trace back to one sample, sequenced in a study of T-cell memory formation after mild COVID-19. TCRdb reanalysed the 5' RACE reads using MiXCR and keeps one entry per CDR3 protein. The sample yields 90,000 to 120,000 distinct CDR3 sequences, over 8.5% seen once. The source material was PBMCs or a T cell subset sorted from them (not recorded which). The receptors were sampled from a man younger than 30 who had mild COVID-19 (a few samples of this study predate the infection). Cell type and time point are not known.

The sample holds a few counts of this clonotype. The J gene is TRBJ2-5, the V gene TRBV6-5; 11 bases line up with TRBD2. Germline CDR1 is MNHEY and CDR2 is SVGAGI. Trimming cost V 6 bases and J 0 bases; bases outside gene matches: 3. This CDR3 is built from 15 residues. CDR3 protein: CASRSLAGDQETQYF. The CDR3 nucleotides are TGTGCCAGCAGATCACTAGCGGGGGACCAAGAGACCCAGTACTTC.

The chain has TRBV28 and TRBJ2-7; perhaps TRBD1 as D (6 bases). Per the germline V gene, CDR1 is MDHEN and CDR2 is SYDVKM. The CDR3 has 14 amino acids. V lost 4 bases, J lost 3 bases, and 13 bases lay in between. This chain's CDR3 is CASSSTGIGYEQYV. For the CDR3, the DNA is TGTGCCAGCAGTTCCACAGGGATAGGCTACGAGCAGTACGTC.

This clonotype showed up just a few times. The chain employs TRBV7-8 and TRBJ2-2, with 9 bases fitting TRBD1. Germline values: CDR1 SGHVS, CDR2 FQNEAQ. The J segment lost 0 bases and the V segment lost 5 bases, leaving 7 bases of the junction unmatched. The CDR3 is 17 residues long. The CDR3 region has the DNA TGTGCCAGCAGCGTATACAGGGGGCGGACGAACACCGGGGAGCTGTTTTTT. Translation: CASSVYRGRTNTGELFF.

This clonotype occurred many times. The genes are TRBV5-1 and TRBJ2-1, with 8 bases matching TRBD2. V gave up 4 bases and J gave up 5 bases; unmatched junction bases: 5. Germline-derived CDR1 and CDR2 are SGHRS and YFSETQ. The CDR3 is made up of 14 amino acids. The CDR3 protein is CASSGAGGNNEQFF. In DNA form, the CDR3 reads TGCGCCAGCAGCGGGGCGGGGGGAAACAATGAGCAGTTCTTC.

The chain uses TRBV7-8 and TRBJ1-1; D call uncertain. The CDR3 extends over 13 amino acids. Germline loops: CDR1 SGHVS, CDR2 FQNEAQ. V was clipped by 6 bases and J by 5 bases, with 13 bases between them. This CDR3 reads CASSRRRGTEAFF. DNA for the CDR3: TGTGCCAGCAGTCGACGGAGAGGGACTGAAGCTTTCTTT. The variable domain in full, with the rest retrieved from reference TRBV7-8 and TRBJ1-1, is GAGVSQSPRYKVAKRGQDVALRCDPISGHVSLFWYQQALGQGPEFLTYFQNEAQLDKSGLPSDRFFAERPEGSVSTLKIQRTQQEDSAVYLCASSRRRGTEAFFGQGTRLTVV.

In its sample, this clonotype was seen many times. J is TRBJ2-3 and V is TRBV7-9; the match to TRBD1 covers 8 bases. Germline CDR1 is SEHNR and CDR2 is FQNEAQ (reference sequence). The CDR3 sequence is 15 residues long. V was pared by 3 bases and J by 1 base, with 3 bases of the junction left unmatched. CDR3 coding DNA: TGTGCCAGCAGCTTTGAGACAGGGGGCACAGATACGCAGTATTTT. This translates into CASSFETGGTDTQYF.

The chain carries TRBV12-3 or TRBV12-4 and TRBJ1-6, with D tentatively TRBD1 (6 bases). Trimming removed 1 base at V and 9 bases at J, with 19 bases between. This CDR3 is 17 amino acids long. The CDR3 region has the DNA TGTGCCAGCAGTTTAGTTACGGCCAGGGGATATGGTTCACCCCTCCACTTT. Translated: CASSLVTARGYGSPLHF.

This chain joins TRBV2 and TRBJ2-2, with 11 bases lining up with TRBD2. The ends lost 8 bases at V and 4 bases at J; junction bases unmatched: 9. The CDR3 totals 16 residues. Germline-derived CDR1 and CDR2 are SNHLY and FYNNEI. The CDR3 nucleotides read TGTGCCAGCGGAACTAGCGGGGGAACTATCACCGGGGAGCTGTTTTTT. Protein product: CASGTSGGTITGELFF.

This clonotype has a handful of counts. This rearrangement joins TRBV9 to TRBJ2-3; D possibly uses TRBD1 or TRBD2 (5 bases each). The CDR3 spans 15 residues. Trimming shortened V by 0 bases and J by 0 bases, and 8 bases separated the two germline ends. Germline loops: CDR1 SGDLS, CDR2 YYNGEE. Here the CDR3 reads CASSVGWGSTDTQYF. CDR3 bases: TGTGCCAGCAGCGTAGGCTGGGGGAGCACAGATACGCAGTATTTT.

The V and J genes are TRBV12-3 or TRBV12-4 and TRBJ1-2, with 8 bases aligning to TRBD1. Trimming cost V 6 bases and J 5 bases; bases outside gene matches: 8. CDR3 length equals 14 residues. CDR3 region: CASRHRDRRYGYTF. CDR3 DNA sequence: TGTGCCAGCAGACACCGGGACAGGCGATATGGCTACACCTTC.